The 23 T cell receptor beta chains reported below all come from one sample, sequenced in a study of blood T cell repertoires in COVID-19. Using immunoSEQ multiplex PCR, the repertoire was profiled, and TCRdb retains in-frame clones only, with some absent. This sample has about 180,000 clones; 85% to 95% occur once, and the top ten carry roughly 0.56%. Sequencing used peripheral blood. The source is a man aged 45-60 years with acute or convalescent COVID-19.

The rearrangement links TRBV4-2 to TRBJ2-7; 13 bases agree with TRBD2. The V gene's germline CDR1 is LGHNA and CDR2 YNFKEQ. V was pared by 3 bases and J by 2 bases, with 13 bases of the junction left unmatched. This CDR3 region has 19 residues. DNA of the CDR3: TGTGCCAGCAGCCACTCTAGGACTAGCGGGAGAGAGGTCGCCTACGAGCAGTACTTC. It translates to CASSHSRTSGREVAYEQYF.

This chain connects TRBV3-1 (or the pseudogene TRBV3-2) to TRBJ2-7; D gene ambiguous. Trimming cost V 2 bases and J 6 bases, with 8 bases left between them. The CDR3 is 12 amino acids. The germline CDR1 and CDR2 sequences are LGHDT and YNNKEL (reference sequence). The CDR3: CASSQTDGEQYF. As DNA, the CDR3 is TGTGCCAGCAGCCAAACAGATGGCGAGCAGTACTTC.

The V gene is TRBV6-5, the J gene TRBJ1-2; the D is unclear. The CDR3 length is 12 residues. In germline, CDR1 is MNHEY, CDR2 SVGAGI. Trimming shortened V by 0 bases and J by 8 bases, and 7 bases separated the two germline ends. CDR3 bases: TGTGCCAGCAGTTACTCGACCGGGGGCTACACCTTC. Amino acid sequence: CASSYSTGGYTF.

The rearrangement joins TRBV27 to TRBJ2-7; 13 nucleotides match TRBD2. The length of the CDR3 is 15 residues. The V gene's germline CDR1 is MNHEY and CDR2 SMNVEV (reference sequence). J lost 2 bases, V lost 6 bases, and 4 bases had no gene match. The CDR3 protein is CASRPTSGRAYEQYF. CDR3 DNA: TGTGCCAGCAGGCCAACTAGCGGGAGGGCCTACGAGCAGTACTTC.

The chain is built from TRBV9 and TRBJ1-2; 8 bases are a match to TRBD1. Trimming removed 0 bases from V and 7 bases from J; junction bases left unmatched: 8. This CDR3 has 15 residues. The germline V gene encodes CDR1 SGDLS and CDR2 YYNGEE. CDR3 bases: TGTGCCAGCAGCGTAGGTTTGCAGGGGGCTGCTGGCTACACCTTC. Its protein product is CASSVGLQGAAGYTF.

The V call is TRBV6-2 or TRBV6-3, the J call TRBJ1-5, with 8 positions matching TRBD1. Germline CDR1 and CDR2: MNHEY and SVGEGT. The CDR3 spans 15 residues. The trim removed 2 bases at V and 7 bases at J, leaving 7 bases unmatched. The CDR3 region is CASSYLGTGSQPQHF. The CDR3 DNA reads as TGTGCCAGCAGTTACCTAGGGACAGGTTCCCAGCCCCAGCATTTT.

This chain links TRBV28 with TRBJ1-5; D gene unclear. The CDR3 covers 12 residues. Germline V gene lookup returns CDR1 MDHEN and CDR2 SYDVKM. V gave up 6 bases and J gave up 6 bases, with 9 bases separating them. The CDR3 coding sequence is TGTGCCAGCAGATATACCGGTCAGCCCCAGCATTTT. Its protein product is CASRYTGQPQHF.

The chain has TRBV28 and TRBJ2-1; 12 nucleotides match TRBD2. J gave up 8 bases and V 8 bases, and 10 bases lay outside the gene matches. The germline V gene encodes CDR1 MDHEN and CDR2 SYDVKM. The CDR3 consists of 15 residues. CDR3 in DNA: TGTGCCAGCCGAGGACTAGCGGGATTTACGGATGAGCAGTTCTTC. Translated: CASRGLAGFTDEQFF.

With respect to this clone: At the DNA level, this CDR3 is encoded by other sequences in the same sample as well. This chain joins TRBV18 and TRBJ1-1; D perhaps matches TRBD1 (6 bases). With 3 bases removed from V and 1 base from J, the gap between germline ends came to 9 bases. Germline V lookup: CDR1 KGHSH, CDR2 LQKENI. The CDR3 is 14 residues long. The CDR3 loop reads CASSPRTENTEAFF. CDR3 sequence (DNA): TGTGCCAGCTCACCTCGGACAGAGAACACTGAAGCTTTCTTT.

The rearrangement links TRBV7-8 to TRBJ2-7; D may be TRBD2 (5 bases). The CDR3 runs 14 residues. Trimming removed 5 bases at V and 2 bases at J, with 13 bases between. Germline CDR1 and CDR2: SGHVS and FQNEAQ. The CDR3 sequence: CASSPRDGAYEQYF. For the CDR3, the DNA is TGTGCCAGCAGCCCCCGGGATGGGGCCTACGAGCAGTACTTC.

The chain has TRBV7-8 and TRBJ2-7; D gene unclear. Germline loops: CDR1 SGHVS, CDR2 FQNEAQ. CDR3 length equals 15 residues. V was cut by 1 base and J by 1 base, with 11 bases left in between. The DNA of the CDR3 is TGTGCCAGCAGCTTAGAGTATTCCGGGTCCTACGAGCAGTACTTC. Residues: CASSLEYSGSYEQYF.

V usage is TRBV13 and J usage is TRBJ2-7; D is possibly TRBD2 (5 bases). Germline V gene lookup returns CDR1 PRHDT and CDR2 FYEKMQ (reference sequence). The CDR3 has 13 amino acids. Trimming removed 10 bases from V and 3 bases from J, with 16 bases in between. This CDR3 reads CATPHEGFYEQYV. The CDR3 bases are TGTGCCACCCCCCATGAGGGATTCTACGAGCAGTACGTC.

The chain employs TRBV6-4 and TRBJ2-2; D is possibly TRBD2 (7 bases). The CDR3 consists of 13 residues. The ends were cut back, 8 bases at V and 7 bases at J, with 14 bases in the middle. CDR1 is MRHNA, CDR2 SNTAGT, per germline. In nucleotides, the CDR3 is TGTGCCAGCTCCTCGGGGGGCCACGGGGAGCTGTTTTTT. Protein product: CASSSGGHGELFF.

The chain recombines TRBV5-4 with TRBJ2-1, with 11 nucleotides matching TRBD2. The CDR3 has 15 residues. V shed 4 bases and J 7 bases; nucleotides not matched to a gene: 7. Germline-derived CDR1 and CDR2 are SGHNT and YYREEE (reference sequence). The CDR3 reads CASSTRLAGKNEQFF. The CDR3 nucleotides read TGTGCCAGCAGCACTCGACTAGCGGGAAAGAATGAGCAGTTCTTC.

This clone was seen a few times. The rearrangement links TRBV25-1 to TRBJ2-1, with D possibly being TRBD1 (5 bases). With 3 bases removed from V and 0 bases from J, the gap between germline ends came to 9 bases. The CDR3 contains 15 residues. Germline CDR1 MGHDK, CDR2 SYGVNS. The CDR3 protein is CASSDLTASYNEQFF. For the CDR3, the DNA is TGTGCCAGCAGTGACCTGACAGCCTCCTACAATGAGCAGTTCTTC.

The chain couples TRBV14 to TRBJ2-3, with D perhaps matching TRBD2 (5 bases). The ends were cut back, 3 bases at V and 5 bases at J, with 15 bases in the middle. Germline CDR1 SGHDN, CDR2 FVKESK. The CDR3 has 15 residues. In nucleotides, the CDR3 is TGTGCCAGCAGCCATAAAAGGGAGAGCTTAGATACGCAGTATTTT. It encodes CASSHKRESLDTQYF.

The chain is built from TRBV6-6 and TRBJ1-5, with TRBD1 as a possible D gene (6 bases). Germline CDR1 MNHNY, CDR2 SVGAGI (reference sequence). The CDR3 loop spans 15 amino acids. V was shortened by 8 bases and J by 4 bases, with 18 bases between the two germline ends. The CDR3 region is CASGGALGGNQPQHF. Written as DNA, the CDR3 is TGTGCCAGCGGGGGGGCACTCGGGGGTAATCAGCCCCAGCATTTT.

To note about this clone: Other DNA sequences in this sample translate to the same CDR3. This chain's CDR3 is CASSRQGSGNTIYF. The DNA for the CDR3 is TGTGCCAGTAGTAGACAGGGTTCCGGAAACACCATATATTTT. V gene TRBV19 combines with J gene TRBJ1-3, with 7 bases lining up with TRBD1. CDR1 and CDR2 (germline): LNHDA, SQIVND (reference sequence). J was trimmed by 4 bases and V by 4 bases; bases with no gene match: 4. The CDR3 is 14 residues long.

The chain combines TRBV18 with TRBJ1-5; 7 bases agree with TRBD1. The CDR3 is made up of 21 amino acids. CDR1 is KGHSH and CDR2 is LQKENI in the germline V gene. The J segment lost 0 bases and the V segment lost 2 bases, leaving 19 bases of the junction unmatched. The CDR3 sequence: CASSPKLIPGTDLFSNQPQHF. CDR3 coding DNA: TGTGCCAGCTCACCAAAACTAATCCCCGGGACAGACCTTTTTAGCAATCAGCCCCAGCATTTT. Drawing the rest from reference TRBV18 and TRBJ1-5, the complete variable domain is NAGVMQNPRHLVRRRGQEARLRCSPMKGHSHVYWYRQLPEEGLKFMVYLQKENIIDESGMPKERFSAEFPKEGPSILRIQQVVRGDSAAYFCASSPKLIPGTDLFSNQPQHFGDGTRLSIL.

The gene calls are TRBV4-3 and TRBJ2-2, with a possible D match to TRBD1 (6 bases). The CDR3 covers 15 residues. Looked up from germline, CDR1 is LGHNA and CDR2 is YSLEER. Trimming took 0 bases from V and 7 from J, leaving 12 bases between them. The CDR3 nucleotides read TGCGCCAGCAGCCAAGAAGGCAGGGGATACGGGGAGCTGTTTTTT. Residues: CASSQEGRGYGELFF.

CDR3 sequence reads: CATSRVTPSPRTDTQYF. DNA for the CDR3: TGTGCCACCAGCAGAGTCACGCCCTCCCCCAGGACAGATACGCAGTATTTT. The rearrangement links TRBV15 to TRBJ2-3; no definite D call. Germline values: CDR1 LNHNV, CDR2 YYDKDF (reference sequence). The CDR3 is 17 amino acids. Trimming cost V 1 base and J 3 bases, with 17 bases left between them.

V usage is TRBV7-3 and J usage is TRBJ2-7; 7 bases map to TRBD1. The J call could be wrong; TRBJ2-5 is a better fit for the DNA end. The CDR3 totals 14 residues. CDR1 is SGHTA and CDR2 is FQGTGA in the germline V gene. The CDR3 region is CASSPFRDSETQYF. DNA for the CDR3: TGTGCCAGCAGCCCTTTCCGGGACAGCGAGACCCAGTACTTC.

To note about this clone: The same CDR3 arises from other DNA sequences in this sample as well. This chain links TRBV28 with TRBJ2-5; no clear D gene. Trimming took 3 bases from V and 4 from J, leaving 3 bases between them. The germline CDR1 and CDR2 sequences are MDHEN and SYDVKM. The CDR3 spans 11 residues. As DNA, the CDR3 is TGTGCCAGCAGTTTCCGAGAGACCCAGTACTTC. It translates to CASSFRETQYF.